This T cell receptor (beta chain) originates from a study of cytomegalovirus exposure and HLA in healthy donors. 13 Jbeta primers and 60 Vbeta primers were used for the PCR. The protocol was immunoSEQ multiplex PCR, while the TCRdb copy is restricted to in-frame clones and leaves out a portion. The sample records fewer than 150,000 clones, 70% to 85% being singletons. This CDR3 has 12 residues. Trimming took 0 bases from V and 12 from J, leaving 9 bases between them. Germline loops: CDR1 MGHRA, CDR2 YSYEKL. This sequence originates from a male donor in good health and CMV-seronegative. The sample was PBMCs. This chain links TRBV4-1 with TRBJ2-1; D call uncertain. The CDR3 nucleotides are TGCGCCAGCAGCCAAGATAAGTCGGTGCAGTTCTTC. It is translated as CASSQDKSVQFF.